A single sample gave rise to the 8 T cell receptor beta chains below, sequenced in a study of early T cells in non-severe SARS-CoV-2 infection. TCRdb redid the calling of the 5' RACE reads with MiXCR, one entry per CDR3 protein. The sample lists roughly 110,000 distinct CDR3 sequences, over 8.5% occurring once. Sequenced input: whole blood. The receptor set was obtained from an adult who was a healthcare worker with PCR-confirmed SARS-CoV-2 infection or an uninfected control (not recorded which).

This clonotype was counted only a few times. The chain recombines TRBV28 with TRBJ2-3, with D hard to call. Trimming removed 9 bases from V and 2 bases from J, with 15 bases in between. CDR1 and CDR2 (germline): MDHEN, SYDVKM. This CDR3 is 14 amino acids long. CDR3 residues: CASTLETVTDTQYF. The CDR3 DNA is TGTGCCAGTACCTTGGAAACTGTCACAGATACGCAGTATTTT.

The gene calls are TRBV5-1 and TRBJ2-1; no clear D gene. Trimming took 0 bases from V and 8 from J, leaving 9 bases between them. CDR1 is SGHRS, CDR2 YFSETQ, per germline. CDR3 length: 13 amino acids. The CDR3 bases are TGCGCCAGCAGCTTGGGGGTAGCCTATGAGCAGTTCTTC. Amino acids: CASSLGVAYEQFF.

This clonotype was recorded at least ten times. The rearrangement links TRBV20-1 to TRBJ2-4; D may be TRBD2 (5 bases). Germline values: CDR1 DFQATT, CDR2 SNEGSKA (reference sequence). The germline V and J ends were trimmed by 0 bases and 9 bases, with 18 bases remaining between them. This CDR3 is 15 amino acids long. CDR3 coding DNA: TGCAGTGCTAGAGATCCAATGCGTGGGCGGGTCATTCAGTACTTC. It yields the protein CSARDPMRGRVIQYF.

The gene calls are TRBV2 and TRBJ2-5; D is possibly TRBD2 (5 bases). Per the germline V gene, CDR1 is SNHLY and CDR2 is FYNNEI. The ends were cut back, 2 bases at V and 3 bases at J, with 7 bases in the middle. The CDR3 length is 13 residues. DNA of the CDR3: TGTGCCAGCAGTGAATGGGAGAAAGAGACCCAGTACTTC. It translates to CASSEWEKETQYF.

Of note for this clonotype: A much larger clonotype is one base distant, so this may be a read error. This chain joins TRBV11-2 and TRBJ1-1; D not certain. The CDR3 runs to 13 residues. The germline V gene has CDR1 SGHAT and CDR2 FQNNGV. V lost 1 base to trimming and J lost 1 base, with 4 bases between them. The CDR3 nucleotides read TGTGCCAGCAGCTTAGGGTCGAACACTGAAGCTTTCTTT. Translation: CASSLGSNTEAFF.

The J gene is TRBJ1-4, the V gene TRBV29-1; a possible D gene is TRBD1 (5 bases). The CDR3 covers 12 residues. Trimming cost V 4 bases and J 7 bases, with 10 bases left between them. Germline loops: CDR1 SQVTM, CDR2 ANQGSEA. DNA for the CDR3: TGCAGCGTTGGGGACTGGTCTGAAAAACTGTTTTTT. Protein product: CSVGDWSEKLFF.

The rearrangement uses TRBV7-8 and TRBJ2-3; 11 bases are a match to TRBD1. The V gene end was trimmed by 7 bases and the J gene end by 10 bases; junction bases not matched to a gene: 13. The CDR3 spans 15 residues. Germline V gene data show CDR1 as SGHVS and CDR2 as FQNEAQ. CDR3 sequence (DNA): TGTGCCAGCATGTGGACAGGGGGCCTTGCGAGTTCGCAGTATTTT. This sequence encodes CASMWTGGLASSQYF.

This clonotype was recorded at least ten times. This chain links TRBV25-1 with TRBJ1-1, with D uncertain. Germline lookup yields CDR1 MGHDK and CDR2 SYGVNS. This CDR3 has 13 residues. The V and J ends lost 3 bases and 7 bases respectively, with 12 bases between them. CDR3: CASSEFIRDEAFF. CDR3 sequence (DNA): TGTGCCAGCAGTGAGTTTATTCGTGATGAAGCTTTCTTT.